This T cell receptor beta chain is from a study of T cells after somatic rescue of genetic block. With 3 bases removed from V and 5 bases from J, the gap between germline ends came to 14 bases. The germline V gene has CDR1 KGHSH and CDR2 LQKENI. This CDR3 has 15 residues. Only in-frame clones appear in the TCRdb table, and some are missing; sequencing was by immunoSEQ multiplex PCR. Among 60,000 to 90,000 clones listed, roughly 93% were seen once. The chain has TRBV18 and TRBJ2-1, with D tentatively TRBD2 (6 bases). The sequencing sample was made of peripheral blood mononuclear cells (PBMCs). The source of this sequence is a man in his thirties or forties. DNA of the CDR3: TGTGCCAGCTCACCGTTTGGCTCGGGGGACAATGAGCAGTTCTTC. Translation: CASSPFGSGDNEQFF.